This section outlines one T cell receptor (beta chain) sequence together with its context. Its cognate antigen is unknown. This sample is drawn from a study of PD-1 blockade in classical Hodgkin lymphoma. The length of the CDR3 is 15 residues. Germline CDR1 is MNHEY and CDR2 is SVGAGI. Trimming took 2 bases from V and 0 from J, leaving 10 bases between them. The method was immunoSEQ multiplex PCR; TCRdb's version includes in-frame clones alone and lacks a portion of them. Here the sample spans tens of thousands of clones, about three quarters being singletons. Patients all relapsed after autologous stem cell transplantation, and there was variation in brentuximab vedotin exposure. Study results and limitations: Causes of the repertoire differences remain undefined, possibly disease activity or prior therapy. CD4+ but not CD8+ TCR diversity rose significantly by C4D1.

This receptor was identified in a human donor with classical Hodgkin lymphoma. Here the sequenced sample was peripheral blood mononuclear cells (PBMCs), taken before the second cycle of nivolumab. The rearrangement joins TRBV6-5 to TRBJ1-1; D uncertain. For the CDR3, the DNA is TGTGCCAGCAGTTACCGGGAGCCCCTGAACACTGAAGCTTTCTTT. Translated: CASSYREPLNTEAFF.